Shown below are 18 T cell receptor beta chains from a single sample sequenced in a study of shared clonotypes between healthy human individuals. Clones were read by immunoSEQ multiplex PCR, and TCRdb kept only the in-frame ones, dropping some. The sample lists around 990,000 clones, 60% to 85% occurring once. The sequenced sample was memory CD4+ T cells from PBMCs. The sample's subset: CD45RA-negative fraction. Every receptor here comes from a young man in good health. Some clones in this sample may be carry-over from other donors' samples.

V usage is TRBV7-6 and J usage is TRBJ1-1; D unclear. The CDR3 sequence is 14 residues long. Germline assignment: CDR1 SGHVS and CDR2 FNYEAQ. V was clipped by 5 bases and J by 0 bases, with 10 bases between them. CDR3 nucleotides: TGTGCCAGCAGCCCCAATGTTATGAACACTGAAGCTTTCTTT. Its translation: CASSPNVMNTEAFF.

J is TRBJ2-5 and V is TRBV25-1; TRBD1 agrees at 9 bases. Unmatched junction bases numbered 10, after V lost 6 bases and J lost 5 bases. Per germline, CDR1 MGHDK and CDR2 SYGVNS. This CDR3 has 15 amino acids. CDR3 coding DNA: TGTGCCAGCAGAAGGACAGGGGTCAGCAGGGAGACCCAGTACTTC. Translated, it gives CASRRTGVSRETQYF.

The chain couples TRBV29-1 to TRBJ2-5; TRBD2 might be the D (6 bases). The germline gives CDR1 SQVTM, CDR2 ANQGSEA. Trimming removed 4 bases from V and 2 bases from J, with 17 bases in between. The CDR3 length is 15 residues. The CDR3 coding sequence is TGCAGCGTTGGGGGGGTTTCGCTGATACAAGAGACCCAGTACTTC. It yields the protein CSVGGVSLIQETQYF. Supplemented by reference TRBV29-1 and TRBJ2-5, the full variable domain reads SAVISQKPSRDICQRGTSLTIQCQVDSQVTMMFWYRQQPGQSLTLIATANQGSEATYESGFVIDKFPISRPNLTFSTLTVSNMSPEDSSIYLCSVGGVSLIQETQYFGPGTRLLVL.

V is TRBV5-1 and J is TRBJ1-1, with TRBD1 identical over 8 bases. V shed 0 bases and J 10 bases; nucleotides not matched to a gene: 5. The CDR3 is 13 residues long. Germline V gene sequence: CDR1 SGHRS, CDR2 YFSETQ. The CDR3 spells CASSLGDRPGAFF. The CDR3 nucleotides read TGCGCCAGCAGCTTGGGGGACAGGCCAGGAGCTTTCTTT. Variable domain in full (rest from reference TRBV5-1 and TRBJ1-1): KAGVTQTPRYLIKTRGQQVTLSCSPISGHRSVSWYQQTPGQGLQFLFEYFSETQRNKGNFPGRFSGRQFSNSRSEMNVSTLELGDSALYLCASSLGDRPGAFFGQGTRLTVV.

The chain uses TRBV6-9 and TRBJ1-2; unclear D gene. The CDR3 consists of 11 residues. CDR1 and CDR2 (germline): MNHGY, SVAAGI. V lost 3 bases to trimming and J lost 7 bases, with 6 bases between them. The CDR3 DNA sequence: TGTGCCAGCAGTTACCACGTTGGCTACACCTTC. It specifies CASSYHVGYTF.

The chain combines TRBV27 with TRBJ1-5, with D possibly being TRBD1 (5 bases). Trimming removed 5 bases from V and 2 bases from J, with 7 bases in between. Germline lookup yields CDR1 MNHEY and CDR2 SMNVEV (reference sequence). The CDR3 contains 13 residues. The CDR3 protein is CASSARGNQPQHF. CDR3 nucleotides: TGTGCCAGCAGTGCCAGGGGCAATCAGCCCCAGCATTTT.

The rearrangement links TRBV28 to TRBJ1-1; 8 bases map to TRBD1. The length of the CDR3 is 14 residues. V was pared by 6 bases and J by 4 bases, with 7 bases of the junction left unmatched. Looked up from germline, CDR1 is MDHEN and CDR2 is SYDVKM. The CDR3 DNA reads as TGTGCCAGCAGCTCCGGACAGGGAACCACTGAAGCTTTCTTT. Translating it yields CASSSGQGTTEAFF.

This clone showed up just a few times. The same CDR3 is also encoded by other DNA sequences in this sample. V usage is TRBV7-6 and J usage is TRBJ2-5; D uncertain. The V and J ends lost 5 bases and 5 bases respectively, with 6 bases between them. The CDR3 sequence is 11 residues long. Germline-derived CDR1 and CDR2 are SGHVS and FNYEAQ. CDR3 amino acids: CASSIRETQYF. As DNA, the CDR3 is TGTGCCAGCAGCATCCGGGAGACCCAGTACTTC.

CDR3 sequence reads: CAIRESQTTEAFF. CDR3 DNA: TGTGCCATCAGAGAATCCCAGACCACTGAAGCTTTCTTT. This chain links TRBV10-3 with TRBJ1-1; no reliable D call. The CDR3 runs to 13 residues. The V end was cut by 6 bases, the J end by 4 bases, with 12 bases between. Germline V lookup: CDR1 ENHRY, CDR2 SYGVKD.

The table lists this clone with a count of one. The J gene is TRBJ1-5, the V gene TRBV2; TRBD1 might be the D (6 bases). The CDR3 spans 14 residues. V gave up 10 bases and J gave up 1 base, with 14 bases separating them. The germline gives CDR1 SNHLY, CDR2 FYNNEI. The CDR3 DNA reads TGTGCCATAGGGGCGGGGGCCAGCAATCAGCCCCAGCATTTT. The encoded protein is CAIGAGASNQPQHF.

This clone came up once. The chain's CDR3 is CASSPRPQGGSEKLFF. The CDR3 DNA reads TGTGCCAGCAGCCCCCGTCCCCAGGGAGGAAGCGAAAAACTGTTTTTT. V usage is TRBV21-1 and J usage is TRBJ1-4. TRBV21-1 is a pseudogene. The CDR3 has 16 residues.

As regards this clone: The limits of the CDR3 on the DNA are not certain, so only TCRdb's listed CDR3 is given. V gene TRBV9 combines with J gene TRBJ1-2; TRBD1, the D gene given by the table, was not confirmed from the DNA. The CDR3 is made up of 19 amino acids, end residues included. Germline-derived CDR1 and CDR2 are SGDLS and YYNGEE. The CDR3 reads CASSVEPGTITMATPSYTF.

The table lists this clone with a few counts. This chain uses TRBV28 with TRBJ1-5, with D perhaps TRBD1 (6 bases). Germline values: CDR1 MDHEN, CDR2 SYDVKM. This CDR3 contains 15 residues. V lost 2 bases and J lost 9, with 17 bases in between. The CDR3 DNA is TGTGCCAGCAGTTTAATGGGGGCAGGGGACCGGCCCCAGCATTTT. Translation gives CASSLMGAGDRPQHF.

Comments on this clone: A read error may explain this, as a much larger clone is one base away. Other DNA sequences in this specimen translate into the identical CDR3. V is TRBV7-9 and J is TRBJ1-1; possible D gene TRBD1, 5 bases. The germline gives CDR1 SEHNR, CDR2 FQNEAQ (reference sequence). The CDR3 has 12 residues. The V end lost 3 bases, the J end lost 7 bases, and 9 bases lay between the germline ends. CDR3 loop: CASSFWGGEAFF. The DNA of the CDR3 is TGTGCCAGCAGCTTTTGGGGGGGTGAAGCTTTCTTT.

The rearrangement uses TRBV2 and TRBJ1-4; D call uncertain. V dropped 6 bases and J dropped 1 base, with 9 bases sitting between them. The CDR3 sequence is 14 residues long. Germline values: CDR1 SNHLY, CDR2 FYNNEI. The CDR3 spells CASSFDGTNEKLFF. CDR3 DNA: TGTGCCAGCAGCTTTGACGGAACTAATGAAAAACTGTTTTTT. The full variable domain, in which reference TRBV2 and TRBJ1-4 provide the parts outside the CDR3, is EPEVTQTPSHQVTQMGQEVILRCVPISNHLYFYWYRQILGQKVEFLVSFYNNEISEKSEIFDDQFSVERPDGSNFTLKIRSTKLEDSAMYFCASSFDGTNEKLFFGSGTQLSVL.

Only a few counts were recorded for this clone. V is TRBV5-1 and J is TRBJ1-1; D remains ambiguous. Trimming removed 2 bases at V and 5 bases at J, with 10 bases between. Germline CDR1 is SGHRS and CDR2 is YFSETQ. The CDR3 runs to 13 residues. CDR3 protein: CASSFGRWTEAFF. The CDR3 nucleotides are TGCGCCAGCAGCTTCGGGCGGTGGACTGAAGCTTTCTTT.

The rearrangement links TRBV6-1 to TRBJ1-2; 7 bases line up with TRBD1. Trimming took 6 bases from V and 3 from J; bases not matched to a gene: 10. From germline, CDR1 is MNHNS and CDR2 SASEGT. The CDR3 has 15 amino acids. DNA for the CDR3: TGTGCCAGCAGAATGGGACAGCTGAGTCACTATGGCTACACCTTC. Translation gives CASRMGQLSHYGYTF.

The chain recombines TRBV7-8 with TRBJ2-1; weak D call: TRBD2 (5 bases). This CDR3 comprises 15 residues. Trimming pared 1 base from V and 5 bases from J, leaving 12 bases between. Germline-derived CDR1 and CDR2 are SGHVS and FQNEAQ. Here the CDR3 DNA reads TGTGCCAGCAGCTTAGGACTAATAGAAAACAATGAGCAGTTCTTC. Residues: CASSLGLIENNEQFF.